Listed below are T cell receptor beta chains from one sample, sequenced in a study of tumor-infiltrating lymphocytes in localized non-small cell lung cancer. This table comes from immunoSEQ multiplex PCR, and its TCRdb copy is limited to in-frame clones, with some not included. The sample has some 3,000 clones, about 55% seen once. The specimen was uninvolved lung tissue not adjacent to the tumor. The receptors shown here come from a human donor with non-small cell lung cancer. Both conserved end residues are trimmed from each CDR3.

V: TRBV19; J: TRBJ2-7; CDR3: ASSIVLRQGRAYEQY
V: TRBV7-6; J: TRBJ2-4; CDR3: ASSPNIKSSGNLAKNIQY
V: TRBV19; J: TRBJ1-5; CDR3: ASSIGSGGGQPQH
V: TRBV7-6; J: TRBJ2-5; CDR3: ASSLPSGGTETQY
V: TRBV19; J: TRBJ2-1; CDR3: ASSIDGASGRGNEQF
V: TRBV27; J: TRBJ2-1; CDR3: ASSADSYNEQF
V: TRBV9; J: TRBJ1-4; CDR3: ASSVGQLTNEKLF
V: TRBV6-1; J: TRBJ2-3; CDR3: ASGTSFTDTQY
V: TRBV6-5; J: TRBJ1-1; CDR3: ATTRNTEAF
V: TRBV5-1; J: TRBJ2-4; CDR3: ASSSGTSANIQY
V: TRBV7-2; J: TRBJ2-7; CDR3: ASSEESGGLYEQY
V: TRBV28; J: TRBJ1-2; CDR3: ASLTAGTGGKERGYT
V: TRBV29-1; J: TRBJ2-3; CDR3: SVDDGSTDTQY
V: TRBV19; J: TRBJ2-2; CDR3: ASNFGTGYTGELF
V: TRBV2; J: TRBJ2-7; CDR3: ASSRGQFSEQY
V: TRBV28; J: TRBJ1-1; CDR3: ASSLNDALLNTEAF
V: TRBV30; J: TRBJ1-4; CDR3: AWRGTTPEKLF
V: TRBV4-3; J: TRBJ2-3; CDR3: ASSQELADTQY
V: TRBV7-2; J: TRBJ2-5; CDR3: ASSSELGTVSQETQY
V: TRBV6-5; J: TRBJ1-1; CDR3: ASSPLALNTEAF
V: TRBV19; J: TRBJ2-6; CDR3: ASSTRSGDPSGANVLT
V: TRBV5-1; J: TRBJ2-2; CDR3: ASSLDRANTGELF
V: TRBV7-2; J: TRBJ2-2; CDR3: ASSPGLAGVNTGELF
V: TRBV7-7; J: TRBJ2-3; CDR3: ASSLGAGGEDTQY
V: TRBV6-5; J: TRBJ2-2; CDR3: ASSYGDRVSGELF